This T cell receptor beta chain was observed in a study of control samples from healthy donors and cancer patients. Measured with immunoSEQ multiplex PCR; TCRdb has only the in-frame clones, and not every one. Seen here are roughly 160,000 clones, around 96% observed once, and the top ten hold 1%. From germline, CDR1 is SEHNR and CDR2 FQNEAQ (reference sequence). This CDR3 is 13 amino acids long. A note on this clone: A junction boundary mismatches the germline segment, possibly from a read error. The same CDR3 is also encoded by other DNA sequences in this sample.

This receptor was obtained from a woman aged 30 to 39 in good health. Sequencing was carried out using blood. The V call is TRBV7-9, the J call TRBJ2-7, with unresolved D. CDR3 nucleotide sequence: TGTGCCAGCAGCTTAGGACCCGGTGACGAACAGTACTTC. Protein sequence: CASSLGPGDEQYF.